This T cell receptor (beta chain) was captured in a study of CD8 T cells in ankylosing spondylitis. TCRdb processed the 5' RACE reads anew with MiXCR; each CDR3 protein has one entry. The repertoire holds about 440,000 distinct CDR3 sequences, with 17% as singletons. This clonotype was picked up a small number of times. The antigen is unknown. There are 11 residues in the CDR3. Trimming removed 3 bases from V and 6 bases from J, with 9 bases in between. CDR1 is SQVTM and CDR2 is ANQGSEA in the germline V gene. Study-wide results and caveats: Ankylosing spondylitis blood appeared to be characterized by a TCR beta motif of 8 or 9 highly homologous variants.

V and J are TRBV29-1 and TRBJ2-7, with no clear D. The sample taken for sequencing was blood, either unsorted or a sorted T cell fraction (not recorded which). The receptor's source is a male donor with ankylosing spondylitis. CDR3 sequence: CSVDTPGEQYF. The CDR3 DNA is TGCAGCGTTGACACCCCCGGCGAGCAGTACTTC.